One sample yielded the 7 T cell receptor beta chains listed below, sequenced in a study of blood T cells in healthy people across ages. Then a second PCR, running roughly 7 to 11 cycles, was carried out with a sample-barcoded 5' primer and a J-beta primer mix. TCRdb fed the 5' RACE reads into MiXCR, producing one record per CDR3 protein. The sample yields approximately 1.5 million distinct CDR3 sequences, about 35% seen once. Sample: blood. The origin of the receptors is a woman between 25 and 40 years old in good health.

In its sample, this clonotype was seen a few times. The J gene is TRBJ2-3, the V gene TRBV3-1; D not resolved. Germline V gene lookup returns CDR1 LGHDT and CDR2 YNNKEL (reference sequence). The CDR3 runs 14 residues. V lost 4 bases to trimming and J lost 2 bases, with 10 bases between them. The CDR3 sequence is CASSPELPTDTQYF. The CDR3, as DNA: TGTGCCAGCAGCCCAGAACTACCCACAGATACGCAGTATTTT.

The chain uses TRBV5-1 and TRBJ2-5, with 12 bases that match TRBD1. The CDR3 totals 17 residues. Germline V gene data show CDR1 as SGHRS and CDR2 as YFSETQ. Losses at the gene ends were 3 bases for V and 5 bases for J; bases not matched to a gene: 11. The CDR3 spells CASSSGTGGFGRETQYF. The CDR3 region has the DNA TGCGCCAGCAGCTCCGGGACAGGGGGCTTTGGTCGGGAGACCCAGTACTTC.

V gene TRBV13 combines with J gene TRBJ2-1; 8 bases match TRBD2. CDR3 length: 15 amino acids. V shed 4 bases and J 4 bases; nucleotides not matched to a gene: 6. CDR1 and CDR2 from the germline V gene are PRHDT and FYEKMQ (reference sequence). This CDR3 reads CASSWSGGPYNEQFF. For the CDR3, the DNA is TGTGCCAGCAGCTGGAGCGGGGGTCCTTACAATGAGCAGTTCTTC.

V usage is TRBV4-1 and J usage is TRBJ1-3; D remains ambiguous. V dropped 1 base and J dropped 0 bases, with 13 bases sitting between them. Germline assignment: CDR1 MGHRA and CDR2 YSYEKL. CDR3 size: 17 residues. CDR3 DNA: TGCGCCAGCAGCCAAGGAATCGGCAGAAACTCTGGAAACACCATATATTTT. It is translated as CASSQGIGRNSGNTIYF.

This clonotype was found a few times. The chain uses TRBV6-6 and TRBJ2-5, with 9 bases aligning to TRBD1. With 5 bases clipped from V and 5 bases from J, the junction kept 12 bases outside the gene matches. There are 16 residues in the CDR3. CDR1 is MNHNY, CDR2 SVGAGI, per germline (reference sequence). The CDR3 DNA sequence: TGTGCCAGCAGTCCGCCGGGACAGGGCGTCGAGGAGACCCAGTACTTC. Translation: CASSPPGQGVEETQYF.

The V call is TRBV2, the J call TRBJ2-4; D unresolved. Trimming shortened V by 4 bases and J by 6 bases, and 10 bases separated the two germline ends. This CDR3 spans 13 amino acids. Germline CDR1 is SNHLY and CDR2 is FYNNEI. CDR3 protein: CASSGGWGNIQYF. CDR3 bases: TGTGCCAGCAGTGGGGGTTGGGGAAACATTCAGTACTTC.

In DNA, the CDR3 is TGCAGCGTTGAAGATTGGTCAGGTCGCTATGGCTACACCTTC. Encoded protein: CSVEDWSGRYGYTF. The V and J genes are TRBV29-1 and TRBJ1-2; D not certain. Germline V CDR1 and CDR2: SQVTM, ANQGSEA. V was clipped by 0 bases and J by 4 bases, with 12 bases between them. The CDR3 covers 14 residues.